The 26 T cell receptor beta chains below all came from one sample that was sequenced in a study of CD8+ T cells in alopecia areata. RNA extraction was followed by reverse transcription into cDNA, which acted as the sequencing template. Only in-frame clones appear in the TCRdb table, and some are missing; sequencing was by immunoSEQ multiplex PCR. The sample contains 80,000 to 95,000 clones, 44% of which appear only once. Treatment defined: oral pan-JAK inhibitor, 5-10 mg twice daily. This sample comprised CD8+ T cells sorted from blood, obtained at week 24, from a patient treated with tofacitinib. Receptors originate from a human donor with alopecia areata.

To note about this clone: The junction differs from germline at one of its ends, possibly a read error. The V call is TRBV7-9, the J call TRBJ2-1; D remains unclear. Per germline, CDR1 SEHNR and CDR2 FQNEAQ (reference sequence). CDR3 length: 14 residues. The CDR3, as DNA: TGTGCCGGCAGCAGCGACCCCTCCTACAATGAGCAGTTCTTC. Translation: CAGSSDPSYNEQFF.

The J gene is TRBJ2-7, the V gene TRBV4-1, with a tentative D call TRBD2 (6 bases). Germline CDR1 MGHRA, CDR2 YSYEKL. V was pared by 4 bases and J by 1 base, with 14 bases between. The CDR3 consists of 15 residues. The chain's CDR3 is CASSRRGTDSYEQYF. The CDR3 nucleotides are TGCGCCAGCAGCCGCCGGGGGACGGATTCCTACGAGCAGTACTTC.

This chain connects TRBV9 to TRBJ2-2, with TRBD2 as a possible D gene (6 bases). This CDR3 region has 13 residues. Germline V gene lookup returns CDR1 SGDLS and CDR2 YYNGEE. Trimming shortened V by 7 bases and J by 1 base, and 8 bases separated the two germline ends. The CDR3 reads CASRAGNTGELFF. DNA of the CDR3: TGTGCCAGCCGAGCGGGGAACACCGGGGAGCTGTTTTTT.

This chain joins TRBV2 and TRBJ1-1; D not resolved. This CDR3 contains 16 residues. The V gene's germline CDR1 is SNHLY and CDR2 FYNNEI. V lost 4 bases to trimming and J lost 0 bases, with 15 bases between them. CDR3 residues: CASSGSRLVVNTEAFF. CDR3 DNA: TGTGCCAGCAGTGGATCGAGGTTGGTCGTGAACACTGAAGCTTTCTTT.

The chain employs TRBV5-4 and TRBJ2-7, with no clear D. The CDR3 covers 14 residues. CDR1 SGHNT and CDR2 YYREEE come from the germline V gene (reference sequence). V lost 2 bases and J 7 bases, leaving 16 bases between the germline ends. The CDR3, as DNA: TGTGCCAGCAGCTTAATGGGCGATGTGCAGGAGCAGTACTTC. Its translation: CASSLMGDVQEQYF.

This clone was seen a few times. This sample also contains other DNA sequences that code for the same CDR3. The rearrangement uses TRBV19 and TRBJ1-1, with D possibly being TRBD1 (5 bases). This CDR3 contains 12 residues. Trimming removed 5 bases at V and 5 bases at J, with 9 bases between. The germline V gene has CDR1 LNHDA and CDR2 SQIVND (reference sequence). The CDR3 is CASSPGGTEAFF. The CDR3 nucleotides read TGTGCCAGTAGTCCCGGGGGGACTGAAGCTTTCTTT.

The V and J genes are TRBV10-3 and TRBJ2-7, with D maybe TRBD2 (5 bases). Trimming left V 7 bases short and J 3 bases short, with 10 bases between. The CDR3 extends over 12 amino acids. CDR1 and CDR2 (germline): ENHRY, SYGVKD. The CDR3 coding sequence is TGTGCCATCATTAGCGATCGCTACGAGCAGTACTTC. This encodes CAIISDRYEQYF.

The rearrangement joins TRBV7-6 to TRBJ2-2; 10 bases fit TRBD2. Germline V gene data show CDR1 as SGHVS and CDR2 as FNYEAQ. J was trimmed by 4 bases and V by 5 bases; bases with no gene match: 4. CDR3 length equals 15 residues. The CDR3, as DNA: TGTGCCAGCAGCCCTAGCGGGAGAGGCACCGGGGAGCTGTTTTTT. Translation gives CASSPSGRGTGELFF.

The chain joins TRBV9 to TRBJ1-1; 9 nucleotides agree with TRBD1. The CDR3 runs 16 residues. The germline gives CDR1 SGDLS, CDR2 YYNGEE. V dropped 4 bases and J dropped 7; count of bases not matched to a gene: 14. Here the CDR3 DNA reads TGTGCCAGCAGCCCGACCGGGACAGGGAATGTCGGTGAAGCTTTCTTT. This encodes CASSPTGTGNVGEAFF.

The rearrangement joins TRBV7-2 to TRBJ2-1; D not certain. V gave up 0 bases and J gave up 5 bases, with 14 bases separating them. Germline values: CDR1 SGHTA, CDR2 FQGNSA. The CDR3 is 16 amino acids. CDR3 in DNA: TGTGCCAGCAGCTTAGCCTGGGGAATCGGTCACAATGAGCAGTTCTTC. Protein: CASSLAWGIGHNEQFF.

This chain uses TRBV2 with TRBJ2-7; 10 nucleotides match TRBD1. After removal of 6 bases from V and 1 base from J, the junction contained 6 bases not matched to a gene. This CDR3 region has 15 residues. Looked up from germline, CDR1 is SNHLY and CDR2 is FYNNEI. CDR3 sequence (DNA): TGTGCCAGCAGGGAGACAGGGGGCGGTTCCTACGAGCAGTACTTC. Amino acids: CASRETGGGSYEQYF.

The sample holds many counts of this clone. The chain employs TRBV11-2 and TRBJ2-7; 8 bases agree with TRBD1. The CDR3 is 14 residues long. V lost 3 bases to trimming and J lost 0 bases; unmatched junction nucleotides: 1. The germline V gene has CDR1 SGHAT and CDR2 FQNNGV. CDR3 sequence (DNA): TGTGCCAGCAGCTTCGGGACAGGCTCCTACGAGCAGTACTTC. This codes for CASSFGTGSYEQYF.

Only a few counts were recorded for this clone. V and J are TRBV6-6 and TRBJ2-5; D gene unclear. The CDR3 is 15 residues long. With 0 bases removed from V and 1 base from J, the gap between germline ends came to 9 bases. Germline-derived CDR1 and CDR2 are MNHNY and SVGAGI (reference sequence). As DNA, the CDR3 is TGTGCCAGCAGTTACTCGGCAGGACGCCAAGAGACCCAGTACTTC. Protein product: CASSYSAGRQETQYF.

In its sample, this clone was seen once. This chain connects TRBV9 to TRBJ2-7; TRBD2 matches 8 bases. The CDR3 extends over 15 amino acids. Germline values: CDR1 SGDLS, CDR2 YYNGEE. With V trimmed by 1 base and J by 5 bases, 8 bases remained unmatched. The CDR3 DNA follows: TGTGCCAGCAGCGTATGGGGGCGGGAGGTCGACGAGCAGTACTTC. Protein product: CASSVWGREVDEQYF.

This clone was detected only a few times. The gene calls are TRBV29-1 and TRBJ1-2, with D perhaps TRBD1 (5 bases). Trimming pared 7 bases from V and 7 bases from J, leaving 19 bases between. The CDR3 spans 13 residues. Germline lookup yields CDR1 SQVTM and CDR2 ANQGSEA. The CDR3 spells CSGWTGTASGYTF. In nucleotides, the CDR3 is TGCAGCGGTTGGACCGGGACGGCCTCTGGCTACACCTTC.

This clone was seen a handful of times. CDR3 residues: CSVDLGLAGTGELFF. In nucleotides, the CDR3 is TGCAGCGTTGATCTAGGACTAGCGGGAACCGGGGAGCTGTTTTTT. The chain is built from TRBV29-1 and TRBJ2-2; 12 bases line up with TRBD2. The CDR3 loop spans 15 amino acids. The trim removed 3 bases at V and 5 bases at J, leaving 4 bases unmatched. The germline CDR1 and CDR2 sequences are SQVTM and ANQGSEA.

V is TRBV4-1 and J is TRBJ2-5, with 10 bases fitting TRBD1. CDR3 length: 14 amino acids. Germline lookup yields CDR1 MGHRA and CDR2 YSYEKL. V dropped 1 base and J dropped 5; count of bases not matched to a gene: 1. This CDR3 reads CASSQGDRGETQYF. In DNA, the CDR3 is TGCGCCAGCAGCCAAGGGGACAGGGGCGAGACCCAGTACTTC.

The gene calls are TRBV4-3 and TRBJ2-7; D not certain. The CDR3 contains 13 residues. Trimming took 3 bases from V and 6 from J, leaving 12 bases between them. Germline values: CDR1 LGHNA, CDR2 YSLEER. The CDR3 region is CASSQSFDREQYF. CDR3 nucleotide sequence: TGCGCCAGCAGCCAGAGCTTTGATCGCGAGCAGTACTTC.

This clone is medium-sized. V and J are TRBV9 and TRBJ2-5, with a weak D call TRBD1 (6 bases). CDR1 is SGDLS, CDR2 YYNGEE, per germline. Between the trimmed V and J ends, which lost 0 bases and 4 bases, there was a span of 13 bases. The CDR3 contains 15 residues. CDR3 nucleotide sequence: TGTGCCAGCAGCGTAGGGACAGCCTCAAGAGAGACCCAGTACTTC. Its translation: CASSVGTASRETQYF. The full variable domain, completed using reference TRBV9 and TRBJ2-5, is DSGVTQTPKHLITATGQRVTLRCSPRSGDLSVYWYQQSLDQGLQFLIQYYNGEERAKGNILERFSAQQFPDLHSELNLSSLELGDSALYFCASSVGTASRETQYFGPGTRLLVL.

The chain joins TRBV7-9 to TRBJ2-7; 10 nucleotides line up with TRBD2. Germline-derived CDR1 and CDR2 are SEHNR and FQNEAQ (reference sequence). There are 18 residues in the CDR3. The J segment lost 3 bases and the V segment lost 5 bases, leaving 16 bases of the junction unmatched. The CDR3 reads CASSQGTNQREGFYEQYF. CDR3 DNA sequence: TGTGCCAGCAGCCAAGGGACGAATCAGCGGGAGGGATTCTACGAGCAGTACTTC.

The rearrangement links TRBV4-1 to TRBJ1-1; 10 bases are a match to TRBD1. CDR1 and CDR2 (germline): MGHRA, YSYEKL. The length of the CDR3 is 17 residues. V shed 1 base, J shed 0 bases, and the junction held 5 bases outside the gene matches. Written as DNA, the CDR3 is TGCGCCAGCAGCCAAGGGGTCGGGACAGGGGTGAACACTGAAGCTTTCTTT. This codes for CASSQGVGTGVNTEAFF.

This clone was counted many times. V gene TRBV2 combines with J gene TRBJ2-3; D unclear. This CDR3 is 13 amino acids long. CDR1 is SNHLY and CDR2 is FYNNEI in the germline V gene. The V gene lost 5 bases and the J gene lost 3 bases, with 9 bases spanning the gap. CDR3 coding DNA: TGTGCCAGCAGTACCTTTAGGACAGATACGCAGTATTTT. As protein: CASSTFRTDTQYF.

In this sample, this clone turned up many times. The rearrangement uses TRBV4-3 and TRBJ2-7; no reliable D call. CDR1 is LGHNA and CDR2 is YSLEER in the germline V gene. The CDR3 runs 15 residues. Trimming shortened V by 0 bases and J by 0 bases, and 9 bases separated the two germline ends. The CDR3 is CASSQETVNSYEQYF. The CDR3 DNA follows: TGCGCCAGCAGCCAAGAAACAGTCAACTCCTACGAGCAGTACTTC.

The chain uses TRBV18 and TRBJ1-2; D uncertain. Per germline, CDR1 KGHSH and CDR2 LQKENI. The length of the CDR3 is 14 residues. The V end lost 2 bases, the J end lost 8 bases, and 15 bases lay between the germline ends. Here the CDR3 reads CASSPSIQPHGYTF. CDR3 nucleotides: TGTGCCAGCTCACCAAGTATACAACCGCACGGCTACACCTTC.

The CDR3 is CASSPLESSGGSTDTQYF. Here the CDR3 DNA reads TGTGCCAGCAGTCCGCTTGAGAGTAGCGGGGGTAGCACAGATACGCAGTATTTT. V is TRBV27 and J is TRBJ2-3, with TRBD2 matching 9 bases. With 5 bases clipped from V and 0 bases from J, the junction kept 12 bases outside the gene matches. In germline, CDR1 is MNHEY, CDR2 SMNVEV (reference sequence). This CDR3 has 18 amino acids.

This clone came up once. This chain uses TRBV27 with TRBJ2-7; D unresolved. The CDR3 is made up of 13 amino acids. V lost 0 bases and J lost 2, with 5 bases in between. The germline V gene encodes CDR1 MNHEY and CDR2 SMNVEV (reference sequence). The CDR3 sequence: CASSLSSTYEQYF. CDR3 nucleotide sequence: TGTGCCAGCAGTTTATCTAGTACCTACGAGCAGTACTTC.